The 8 T cell receptor beta chains below come from one sample, sequenced in a study of blood T cell repertoires in COVID-19. The method was immunoSEQ multiplex PCR; TCRdb's version includes in-frame clones alone and lacks a portion of them. This sample has around 280,000 clones, with roughly nine tenths found just once. The sample consisted of PBMCs or T cells enriched from blood (not recorded which). The receptors originated from a middle-aged woman who had recovered from COVID-19.

The V and J genes are TRBV19 and TRBJ2-7; 11 bases align to TRBD2. This CDR3 spans 15 amino acids. Germline CDR1 LNHDA, CDR2 SQIVND (reference sequence). V shed 5 bases, J shed 0 bases, and the junction held 3 bases outside the gene matches. The chain's CDR3 is CASSLGTSGSYEQYF. The DNA of the CDR3 is TGTGCCAGTAGTCTAGGGACTAGCGGCTCCTACGAGCAGTACTTC.

V gene TRBV7-2 combines with J gene TRBJ2-2; 8 nucleotides line up with TRBD2. V lost 2 bases and J lost 5; bases outside the gene matches: 13. Germline-derived CDR1 and CDR2 are SGHTA and FQGNSA. CDR3 length: 18 amino acids. The CDR3 here is CASSLPPPGGPGTGELFF. CDR3 sequence (DNA): TGTGCCAGCAGCTTACCGCCACCGGGAGGGCCGGGGACCGGGGAGCTGTTTTTT.

The chain couples TRBV29-1 to TRBJ2-7; 11 nucleotides align to TRBD2. Germline lookup yields CDR1 SQVTM and CDR2 ANQGSEA. The V gene end was trimmed by 7 bases and the J gene end by 6 bases; junction bases not matched to a gene: 8. CDR3 length: 13 residues. The CDR3 region has the DNA TGCAGCGGTTTAGCGGGAGGGCCGGGCGAGCAGTACTTC. It specifies CSGLAGGPGEQYF.

This rearrangement joins TRBV9 to TRBJ2-7; 14 bases agree with TRBD2. This CDR3 comprises 15 residues. From germline, CDR1 is SGDLS and CDR2 YYNGEE. V was pared by 3 bases and J by 7 bases, with 6 bases of the junction left unmatched. CDR3 in DNA: TGTGCCAGCAGCGGGACTAGCGGGAGGATAGAGGAGCAGTACTTC. Protein product: CASSGTSGRIEEQYF.

This clone was seen a few times. The genes are TRBV7-9 and TRBJ2-7, with 7 bases lining up with TRBD1. J was trimmed by 5 bases and V by 6 bases; bases with no gene match: 13. The CDR3 is made up of 15 amino acids. Germline loops: CDR1 SEHNR, CDR2 FQNEAQ (reference sequence). As DNA, the CDR3 is TGTGCCAGCAGTAAGACAGGGATCGCTCAGGACGAGCAGTACTTC. Translating it yields CASSKTGIAQDEQYF.

The chain combines TRBV7-2 with TRBJ2-2; 12 positions agree with TRBD2. CDR1 is SGHTA, CDR2 FQGNSA, per germline. This CDR3 comprises 15 residues. Trimming took 3 bases from V and 7 from J; bases not matched to a gene: 3. The CDR3 loop is CASSLTSGSVGELFF. Written as DNA, the CDR3 is TGTGCCAGCAGCTTGACTAGCGGGAGTGTCGGGGAGCTGTTTTTT.

Concerning this clone: This may arise from a read error, as a much more abundant clone is one base away. The sample holds other DNA sequences that translate to the same CDR3. The gene calls are TRBV3-1 (or the pseudogene TRBV3-2) and TRBJ1-1, with TRBD1 matching 7 bases. V lost 1 base and J lost 1; bases outside the gene matches: 0. CDR1 LGHDT and CDR2 YNNKEL come from the germline V gene (reference sequence). The CDR3 has 14 amino acids. Here the CDR3 reads CASSQGTGNTEAFF. The CDR3 bases are TGTGCCAGCAGCCAAGGGACAGGGAACACTGAAGCTTTCTTT.

The V call is TRBV4-3, the J call TRBJ2-7; 8 positions match TRBD2. V was clipped by 0 bases and J by 4 bases; unmatched bases: 2. CDR1 and CDR2 (germline): LGHNA, YSLEER. CDR3 length: 14 amino acids. The CDR3 reads CASSQEREGYEQYF. CDR3 in DNA: TGCGCCAGCAGCCAAGAACGGGAGGGTTACGAGCAGTACTTC.